The source of this TCR beta chain is a study of T cell repertoires in cytomegalovirus infection. TCRdb reanalysed the reads using MiXCR and keeps one entry per CDR3 protein. The data contain around 740,000 distinct CDR3 sequences, approximately 40% of them singletons. The germline CDR1 and CDR2 sequences are SGHTA and FQGNSA. CDR3 length: 15 amino acids. Trimming cost V 4 bases and J 0 bases, with 13 bases left between them. The chain is built from TRBV7-2 and TRBJ2-7; a weak D match, TRBD2 (5 bases). The sequence came from a human donor in good health (CMV status not recorded). Some clones in this sample may be carry-over from other donors' samples. The material sequenced was PBMCs. Written as DNA, the CDR3 is TGTGCCAGCAGCTCTGGGGAGTGGGACTCCTACGAGCAGTACTTC. It encodes CASSSGEWDSYEQYF.